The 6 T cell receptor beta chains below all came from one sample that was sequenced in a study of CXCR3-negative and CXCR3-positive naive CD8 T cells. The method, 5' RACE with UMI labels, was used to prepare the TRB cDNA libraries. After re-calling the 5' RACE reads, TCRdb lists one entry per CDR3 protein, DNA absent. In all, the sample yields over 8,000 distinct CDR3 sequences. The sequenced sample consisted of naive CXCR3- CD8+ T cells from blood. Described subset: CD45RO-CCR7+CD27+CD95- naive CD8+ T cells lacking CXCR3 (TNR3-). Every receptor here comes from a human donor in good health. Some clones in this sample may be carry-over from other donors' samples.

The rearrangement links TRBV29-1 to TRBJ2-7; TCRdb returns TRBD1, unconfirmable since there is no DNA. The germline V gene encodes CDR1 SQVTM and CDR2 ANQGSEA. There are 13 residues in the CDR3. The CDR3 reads CSVWDSSSYEQYF.

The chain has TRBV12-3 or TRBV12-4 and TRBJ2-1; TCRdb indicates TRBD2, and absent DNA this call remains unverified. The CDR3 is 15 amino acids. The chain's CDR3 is CASIHQAGPYNEQFF.

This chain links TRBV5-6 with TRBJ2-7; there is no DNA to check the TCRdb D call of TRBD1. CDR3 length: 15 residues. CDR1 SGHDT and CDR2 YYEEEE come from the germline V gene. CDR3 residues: CASSPGTGNSYEQYF.

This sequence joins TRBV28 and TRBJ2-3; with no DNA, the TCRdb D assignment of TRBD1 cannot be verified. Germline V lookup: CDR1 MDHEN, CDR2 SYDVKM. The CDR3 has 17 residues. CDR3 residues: CASSTGTGGTSTDTQYF.

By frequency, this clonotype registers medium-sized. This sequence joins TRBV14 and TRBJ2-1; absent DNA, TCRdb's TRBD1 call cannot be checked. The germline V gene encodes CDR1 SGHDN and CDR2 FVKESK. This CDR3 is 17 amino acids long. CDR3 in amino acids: CASSQDFWQGPYNEQFF. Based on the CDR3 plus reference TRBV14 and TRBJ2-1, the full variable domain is EAGVTQFPSHSVIEKGQTVTLRCDPISGHDNLYWYRRVMGKEIKFLLHFVKESKQDESGMPNNRFLAERTGGTYSTLKVQPAELEDSGVYFCASSQDFWQGPYNEQFFGPGTRLTVL.

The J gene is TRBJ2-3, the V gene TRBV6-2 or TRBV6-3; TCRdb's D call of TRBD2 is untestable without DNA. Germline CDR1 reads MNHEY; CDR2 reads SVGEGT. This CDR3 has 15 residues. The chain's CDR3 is CASSYRAGDLDTQYF.